These 23 T cell receptor beta chains share one sample of origin, sequenced in a study of cytomegalovirus exposure and HLA in healthy donors (dated by TCRdb to between 2016 and 2019). The library was produced with the immunoSEQ multiplex PCR assay. For the multiplex PCR, a mixture combining 60 forward primers for TCR Vbeta segments and 13 reverse primers for TCR Jbeta segments was used. This is the immuneACCESS table as TCRdb keeps it, with only in-frame sequences that have V and J called. A part of the clones is gone; compared with another copy, unresolved V genes explain less than half, and the rest is unexplained. The sample records 50,000 to 65,000 clones, over 60% of which are singletons. Roughly 5.2% of the sample is held by the ten biggest clonotypes. The sample comprised PBMCs. The receptor set was obtained from a woman between 25 and 40 years old in good health and CMV-seronegative.

The chain links TRBV27 to TRBJ2-7; D is possibly TRBD2 (5 bases). V shed 3 bases and J shed 3 bases, with 12 bases lying between them. CDR3 length equals 14 residues. From germline, CDR1 is MNHEY and CDR2 SMNVEV (reference sequence). CDR3 residues: CASSLVSGSYEQYF. The CDR3 DNA reads as TGTGCCAGCAGTTTGGTGAGCGGCAGCTACGAGCAGTACTTC.

The gene calls are TRBV5-1 and TRBJ2-2; TRBD2 matches 14 bases. Germline assignment: CDR1 SGHRS and CDR2 YFSETQ. This CDR3 comprises 18 residues. The trim removed 4 bases at V and 4 bases at J, leaving 9 bases unmatched. The CDR3 reads CASSRGLAGAPGTGELFF. The CDR3 DNA is TGCGCCAGCAGCAGGGGACTAGCGGGAGCGCCAGGCACCGGGGAGCTGTTTTTT.

The genes are TRBV2 and TRBJ1-2; D may be TRBD1 (5 bases). Germline V gives CDR1 SNHLY, CDR2 FYNNEI. Trimming left V 7 bases short and J 8 bases short, with 14 bases between. The CDR3 covers 12 residues. CDR3 protein: CASNPGPYGYTF. Written as DNA, the CDR3 is TGTGCCAGCAACCCAGGGCCCTACGGCTACACCTTC.

This clone appeared a few times. The rearrangement joins TRBV28 to TRBJ2-4, with D tentatively TRBD1 (5 bases). The CDR3 has 14 amino acids. From germline, CDR1 is MDHEN and CDR2 SYDVKM. V was pared by 2 bases and J by 1 base, with 6 bases between. The chain's CDR3 is CASSLGAAKNIQYF. The CDR3 coding sequence is TGTGCCAGCAGTTTAGGGGCTGCCAAAAACATTCAGTACTTC.

There are a few counts of this clone. This rearrangement joins TRBV28 to TRBJ2-2, with D tentatively TRBD1 (6 bases). CDR3 length: 14 amino acids. Trimming took 9 bases from V and 0 from J, leaving 11 bases between them. Germline V gene sequence: CDR1 MDHEN, CDR2 SYDVKM. The CDR3 loop is CASGDRSNTGELFF. CDR3 nucleotide sequence: TGTGCCAGTGGTGACAGGTCGAACACCGGGGAGCTGTTTTTT.

The chain is built from TRBV28 and TRBJ2-5, with D possibly being TRBD2 (6 bases). Germline loops: CDR1 MDHEN, CDR2 SYDVKM. V lost 7 bases, J lost 3 bases, and 12 bases lay in between. This CDR3 region has 13 residues. The CDR3 region has the DNA TGTGCCAGCATCGAAGGGAGGAAAGAGACCCAGTACTTC. Translated: CASIEGRKETQYF. Full variable domain (outside the CDR3, taken from reference TRBV28 and TRBJ2-5): DVKVTQSSRYLVKRTGEKVFLECVQDMDHENMFWYRQDPGLGLRLIYFSYDVKMKEKGDIPEGYSVSREKKERFSLILESASTNQTSMYLCASIEGRKETQYFGPGTRLLVL.

The chain links TRBV30 to TRBJ2-6; TRBD1 is a possible D gene (6 bases). Trimming left V 1 base short and J 2 bases short, with 6 bases between. Germline loops: CDR1 GTSNPN, CDR2 SVGIG (reference sequence). This CDR3 is 14 amino acids long. CDR3 in DNA: TGTGCCTGGAGTGCAGGGGCTGGGGCCAACGTCCTGACTTTC. Protein: CAWSAGAGANVLTF.

This sequence joins TRBV27 and TRBJ2-1, with TRBD2 matching 7 bases. CDR1 is MNHEY and CDR2 is SMNVEV in the germline V gene (reference sequence). CDR3 length: 13 residues. J was trimmed by 7 bases and V by 3 bases; bases with no gene match: 3. As DNA, the CDR3 is TGTGCCAGCAGTTTTAGCGGGTTGAATGAGCAGTTCTTC. It translates to CASSFSGLNEQFF.

This clone came up once. The V gene is TRBV6-5, the J gene TRBJ1-2; 9 bases line up with TRBD1. V lost 5 bases to trimming and J lost 8 bases; unmatched junction nucleotides: 3. The length of the CDR3 is 12 residues. Germline assignment: CDR1 MNHEY and CDR2 SVGAGI. Written as DNA, the CDR3 is TGTGCCAGCAGTCGGACAGGGGACGGCTACACCTTC. This sequence encodes CASSRTGDGYTF.

The V call is TRBV6-6, the J call TRBJ1-1; 8 positions agree with TRBD1. This CDR3 spans 16 amino acids. Germline CDR1 MNHNY, CDR2 SVGAGI (reference sequence). V was clipped by 5 bases and J by 0 bases; unmatched bases: 8. CDR3 coding DNA: TGTGCCAGCAGTAAGGACAGGGTTCGTATGAACACTGAAGCTTTCTTT. Its translation: CASSKDRVRMNTEAFF.

Regarding this clone: Distinct nucleotide sequences in the sample also encode this CDR3. This chain uses TRBV9 with TRBJ2-7; tentative D call: TRBD2 (5 bases). CDR3 size: 14 residues. Trimming cost V 0 bases and J 3 bases, with 10 bases left between them. Germline-derived CDR1 and CDR2 are SGDLS and YYNGEE. The CDR3 sequence: CASSVVPSSYEQYF. The CDR3 DNA reads TGTGCCAGCAGCGTAGTCCCTAGCAGCTACGAGCAGTACTTC.

This sequence joins TRBV28 and TRBJ2-5, with 7 bases lining up with TRBD2. The CDR3 length is 15 residues. With 5 bases clipped from V and 0 bases from J, the junction kept 6 bases outside the gene matches. CDR1 and CDR2 (germline): MDHEN, SYDVKM. CDR3 nucleotide sequence: TGTGCCAGCAGTCCCCGGCGGGGGTACCAAGAGACCCAGTACTTC. Amino acid sequence: CASSPRRGYQETQYF. The variable domain in full, completed from reference TRBV28 and TRBJ2-5, reads DVKVTQSSRYLVKRTGEKVFLECVQDMDHENMFWYRQDPGLGLRLIYFSYDVKMKEKGDIPEGYSVSREKKERFSLILESASTNQTSMYLCASSPRRGYQETQYFGPGTRLLVL.

The rearrangement uses TRBV10-3 and TRBJ2-5; D call uncertain. Germline V gives CDR1 ENHRY, CDR2 SYGVKD. Trimming shortened V by 3 bases and J by 0 bases, and 11 bases separated the two germline ends. The CDR3 totals 15 residues. The CDR3 protein is CAISEATANQETQYF. The CDR3 bases are TGTGCCATCAGTGAAGCCACAGCCAACCAAGAGACCCAGTACTTC.

The V and J genes are TRBV14 and TRBJ1-3, with 7 bases identical to TRBD1. Germline V lookup: CDR1 SGHDN, CDR2 FVKESK. This CDR3 has 16 amino acids. Germline trimming cut 0 bases from V and 8 bases from J; bases unmatched to any gene: 10. CDR3 DNA: TGTGCCAGCAGCCAAGAAGGGGCAGGGGGTCCGGACACCATATATTTT. Translating gives CASSQEGAGGPDTIYF.

The chain is built from TRBV5-8 and TRBJ1-5, with D maybe TRBD1 (5 bases). CDR1 is SGHTS and CDR2 is YDEGEE in the germline V gene. This CDR3 is 14 amino acids long. Trimming left V 0 bases short and J 4 bases short, with 8 bases between. As DNA, the CDR3 is TGTGCCAGCAGCTTGGTGGACACTAATCAGCCCCAGCATTTT. Encoded protein: CASSLVDTNQPQHF.

The chain is built from TRBV28 and TRBJ1-1; D not certain. From germline, CDR1 is MDHEN and CDR2 SYDVKM. The V and J ends lost 6 bases and 1 base respectively, with 9 bases between them. The CDR3 extends over 13 amino acids. The CDR3 is CASSLQWNTEAFF. The CDR3 DNA follows: TGTGCCAGCAGCCTCCAGTGGAACACTGAAGCTTTCTTT.

The chain uses TRBV18 and TRBJ2-7, with 9 bases matching TRBD2. The CDR3 spans 15 residues. V trimming: 6 bases; J trimming: 5 bases; junction bases outside the gene matches: 11. The germline gives CDR1 KGHSH, CDR2 LQKENI. The CDR3 nucleotides read TGTGCCAGCTCCTCCCCGGTAGCGGGAGATAACGAGCAGTACTTC. Translation gives CASSSPVAGDNEQYF. Drawing the rest from reference TRBV18 and TRBJ2-7, the complete variable domain is NAGVMQNPRHLVRRRGQEARLRCSPMKGHSHVYWYRQLPEEGLKFMVYLQKENIIDESGMPKERFSAEFPKEGPSILRIQQVVRGDSAAYFCASSSPVAGDNEQYFGPGTRLTVT.

This chain links TRBV7-9 with TRBJ2-7, with D maybe TRBD2 (7 bases). The CDR3 covers 14 residues. Germline assignment: CDR1 SEHNR and CDR2 FQNEAQ (reference sequence). Trimming shortened V by 3 bases and J by 2 bases, and 11 bases separated the two germline ends. In DNA, the CDR3 is TGTGCCAGCAGCTTTGAAGGGGGGGCCTACGAGCAGTACTTC. This gives the protein CASSFEGGAYEQYF.

The V gene is TRBV9, the J gene TRBJ1-2, with a tentative D call TRBD1 (6 bases). This CDR3 has 15 residues. Per the germline V gene, CDR1 is SGDLS and CDR2 is YYNGEE. Trimming removed 7 bases at V and 3 bases at J, with 19 bases between. CDR3 region: CASGASPGAHYGYTF. Written as DNA, the CDR3 is TGTGCCAGCGGCGCGTCTCCAGGGGCGCACTATGGCTACACCTTC.

This clone was recorded a few times. This chain links TRBV11-3 with TRBJ2-1; D is uncertain. Looked up from germline, CDR1 is SGHNT and CDR2 is YENEEA. CDR3 length: 13 residues. V shed 4 bases and J shed 4 bases, with 8 bases lying between them. CDR3 in DNA: TGTGCCAGCAGCTCCCCCGGGTACAATGAGCAGTTCTTC. Translating it yields CASSSPGYNEQFF.

This sequence joins TRBV7-2 and TRBJ1-2; D might be TRBD1 (5 bases). The CDR3 has 12 amino acids. Trimming removed 1 base from V and 8 bases from J, with 8 bases in between. The germline V gene encodes CDR1 SGHTA and CDR2 FQGNSA. The CDR3 region has the DNA TGTGCCAGCAGCTTAGACAGGCACGGCTACACCTTC. Translating gives CASSLDRHGYTF.

The DNA of the CDR3 is TGTGCCAGCAGCCCTATCATCGAGTGGACAGGACCTAACTATGGCTACACCTTC. Its translation: CASSPIIEWTGPNYGYTF. V is TRBV27 and J is TRBJ1-2, with 7 bases aligning to TRBD1. Germline CDR1 MNHEY, CDR2 SMNVEV (reference sequence). The CDR3 is 18 residues long. The ends lost 6 bases at V and 0 bases at J; junction bases unmatched: 16.

The chain recombines TRBV29-1 with TRBJ2-2, with 7 nucleotides matching TRBD1. The CDR3 covers 13 residues. V lost 7 bases and J lost 4; bases outside the gene matches: 6. Looked up from germline, CDR1 is SQVTM and CDR2 is ANQGSEA. CDR3 bases: TGCAGCGCCTACGACAGGGCCACCGGGGAGCTGTTTTTT. Protein product: CSAYDRATGELFF.